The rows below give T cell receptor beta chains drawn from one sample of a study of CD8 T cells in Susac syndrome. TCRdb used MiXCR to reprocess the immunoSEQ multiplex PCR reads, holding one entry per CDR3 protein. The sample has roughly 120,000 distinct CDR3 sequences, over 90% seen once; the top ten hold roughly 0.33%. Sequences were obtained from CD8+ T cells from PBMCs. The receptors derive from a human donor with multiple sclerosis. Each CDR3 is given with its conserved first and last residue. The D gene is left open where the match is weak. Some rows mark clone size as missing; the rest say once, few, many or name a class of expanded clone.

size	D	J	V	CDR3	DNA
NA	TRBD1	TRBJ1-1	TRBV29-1	CSVGQGANTEAFF	TGCAGCGTGGGACAGGGGGCAAATACTGAAGCTTTCTTT
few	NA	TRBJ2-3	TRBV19	CASVVYGQGGYTQYF	TGTGCCAGTGTAGTATATGGCCAGGGGGGATACACGCAGTATTTT
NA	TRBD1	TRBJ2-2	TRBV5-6	CASSLGAGGTGELFF	TGTGCCAGCAGCTTGGGGGCAGGGGGAACCGGGGAGCTGTTTTTT
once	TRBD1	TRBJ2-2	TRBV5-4	CASSSEGQRYTGELFF	TGTGCCAGCAGCTCAGAGGGACAGCGGTACACCGGGGAGCTGTTTTTT
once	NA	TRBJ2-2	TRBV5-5	CASSLVHTGELFF	TGTGCCAGCAGCTTGGTGCACACCGGGGAGCTGTTTTTT
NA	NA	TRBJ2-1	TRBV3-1	CASSPSDYRYEQFF	TGTGCCAGCAGCCCGAGCGACTACCGGTATGAGCAGTTCTTC
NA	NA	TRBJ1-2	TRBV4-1	CASSQGGGNGYTF	TGCGCCAGCAGCCAAGGGGGCGGGAATGGCTACACCTTC
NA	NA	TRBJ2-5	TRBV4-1	CASSRAGFTFLYQETQYF	TGCGCCAGCAGCAGAGCGGGTTTTACCTTCTTGTACCAAGAGACCCAGTACTTC
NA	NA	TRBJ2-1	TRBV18	CASSLPGLYNEQFF	TGTGCCAGCTCACTGCCGGGACTTTACAATGAGCAGTTCTTC
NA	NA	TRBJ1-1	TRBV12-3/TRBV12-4	CASSPGVLTEAFF	TGTGCCAGCAGTCCAGGGGTATTGACTGAAGCTTTCTTT
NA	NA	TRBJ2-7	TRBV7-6	CASSMEVGMWAEQYF	TGTGCCAGCAGCATGGAGGTAGGGATGTGGGCCGAGCAGTACTTC
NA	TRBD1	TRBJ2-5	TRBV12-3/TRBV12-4	CASSLRGPQETQYF	TGTGCCAGCAGTTTAAGGGGGCCCCAAGAGACCCAGTACTTC
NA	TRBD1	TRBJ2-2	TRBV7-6	CASSSGGYTGELFF	TGTGCCAGCAGCTCAGGGGGCTACACCGGGGAGCTGTTTTTT
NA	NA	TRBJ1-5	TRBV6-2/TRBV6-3	CASSPLGVPQHF	TGTGCCAGCAGTCCGCTGGGTGTGCCCCAGCATTTT
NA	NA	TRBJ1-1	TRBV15	CATSRDLPMNTEAFF	TGTGCCACCAGCAGAGATTTACCAATGAACACTGAAGCTTTCTTT
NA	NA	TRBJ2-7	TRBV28	CASSPWLGFDEQYF	TGTGCCAGCAGTCCATGGCTGGGTTTCGACGAGCAGTACTTC
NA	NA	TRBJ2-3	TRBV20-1	CGGGRSSTDTQYF	TGCGGGGGTGGCAGGTCTAGCACAGATACGCAGTATTTT
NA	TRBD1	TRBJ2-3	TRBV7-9	CASSTGVRTDTQYF	TGTGCCAGCAGCACAGGGGTCCGCACAGATACGCAGTATTTT
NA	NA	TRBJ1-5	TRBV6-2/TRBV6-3	CASSYSIGQGAYSNQPQHF	TGTGCCAGCAGTTACTCGATCGGCCAAGGCGCCTATAGCAATCAGCCCCAGCATTTT
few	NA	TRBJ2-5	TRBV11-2	CASEGRRGIHQETQYF	TGTGCCAGCGAGGGGAGGAGAGGGATCCACCAAGAGACCCAGTACTTC
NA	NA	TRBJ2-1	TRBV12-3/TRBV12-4	CASSQNEQFF	TGTGCCAGCAGTCAAAATGAGCAGTTCTTC
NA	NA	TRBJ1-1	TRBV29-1	CSAERGTTEAFF	TGCAGCGCCGAGCGGGGGACTACTGAAGCTTTCTTT
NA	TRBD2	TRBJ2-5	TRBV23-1	CASSQSIAGHTYQETQYF	TGCGCCAGCAGTCAATCCATAGCGGGACACACGTACCAAGAGACCCAGTACTTC
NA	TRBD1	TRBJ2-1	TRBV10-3	CAISEQGTGYNEQFF	TGTGCCATCAGTGAACAGGGGACAGGCTACAATGAGCAGTTCTTC
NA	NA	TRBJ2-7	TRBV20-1	CSARTIRRYEQYF	TGCAGTGCTAGAACAATACGGCGATACGAGCAGTACTTC
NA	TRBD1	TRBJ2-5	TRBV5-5	CASSPGQIHQETQYF	TGTGCCAGCAGCCCGGGACAGATTCACCAAGAGACCCAGTACTTC
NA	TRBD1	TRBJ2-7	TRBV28	CASSVLEDRVSYEQYF	TGTGCCAGCTCAGTTTTGGAGGACAGGGTTTCCTACGAGCAGTACTTC
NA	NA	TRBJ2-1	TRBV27	CASSFLLPDNEQFF	TGTGCCAGCAGTTTTCTACTCCCCGACAATGAGCAGTTCTTC
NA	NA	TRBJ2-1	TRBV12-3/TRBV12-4	CASSPTRQWEFF	TGTGCCAGCAGTCCTACGCGACAGTGGGAGTTCTTC
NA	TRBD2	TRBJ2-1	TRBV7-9	CASSISSGNRGEQFF	TGTGCCAGCAGCATATCTAGCGGGAATCGGGGCGAGCAGTTCTTC
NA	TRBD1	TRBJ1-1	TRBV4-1	CASSQDPNDRGLTEAFF	TGCGCCAGCAGCCAAGATCCAAACGACAGGGGCCTAACTGAAGCTTTCTTT
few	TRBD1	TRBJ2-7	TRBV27	CASWDSLAYEQYF	TGTGCCAGTTGGGACAGCCTGGCCTACGAGCAGTACTTC
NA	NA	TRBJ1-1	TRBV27	CASSGFAGAIETFF	TGTGCCAGCAGCGGATTCGCAGGGGCTATTGAGACTTTCTTT
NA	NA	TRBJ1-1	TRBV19	CASSTGTNEAFF	TGTGCCAGTAGTACCGGGACGAATGAAGCTTTCTTT
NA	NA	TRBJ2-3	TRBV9	CASSAWPSSTDTQYF	TGTGCCAGCAGCGCCTGGCCGTCTAGCACAGATACGCAGTATTTT
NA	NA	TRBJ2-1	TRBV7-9	CASSLAGGAGRAYNEQFF	TGTGCCAGCAGCTTAGCGGGGGGTGCGGGCAGGGCATACAATGAGCAGTTCTTC
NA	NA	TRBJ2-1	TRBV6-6	CATIAWNEQFF	TGTGCCACCATCGCATGGAATGAGCAGTTCTTC
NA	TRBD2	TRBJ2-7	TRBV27	CASSLGLAEIPYEQYF	TGTGCCAGCAGTTTGGGACTAGCGGAGATACCCTACGAGCAGTACTTC
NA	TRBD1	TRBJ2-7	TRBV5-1	CASSTGQGYYEQYF	TGCGCCAGCAGCACCGGACAGGGGTACTACGAGCAGTACTTC
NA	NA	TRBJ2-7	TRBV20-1	CSARDGTYEQYF	TGCAGTGCTAGAGACGGTACCTACGAGCAGTACTTC
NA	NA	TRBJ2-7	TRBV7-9	CASSLKNVPYEQYF	TGTGCCAGCAGCTTAAAAAATGTCCCCTACGAGCAGTACTTC
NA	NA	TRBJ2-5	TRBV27	CASSPTSRLGGETQYF	TGTGCCAGCAGTCCCACCTCCCGCCTCGGGGGAGAGACCCAGTACTTC